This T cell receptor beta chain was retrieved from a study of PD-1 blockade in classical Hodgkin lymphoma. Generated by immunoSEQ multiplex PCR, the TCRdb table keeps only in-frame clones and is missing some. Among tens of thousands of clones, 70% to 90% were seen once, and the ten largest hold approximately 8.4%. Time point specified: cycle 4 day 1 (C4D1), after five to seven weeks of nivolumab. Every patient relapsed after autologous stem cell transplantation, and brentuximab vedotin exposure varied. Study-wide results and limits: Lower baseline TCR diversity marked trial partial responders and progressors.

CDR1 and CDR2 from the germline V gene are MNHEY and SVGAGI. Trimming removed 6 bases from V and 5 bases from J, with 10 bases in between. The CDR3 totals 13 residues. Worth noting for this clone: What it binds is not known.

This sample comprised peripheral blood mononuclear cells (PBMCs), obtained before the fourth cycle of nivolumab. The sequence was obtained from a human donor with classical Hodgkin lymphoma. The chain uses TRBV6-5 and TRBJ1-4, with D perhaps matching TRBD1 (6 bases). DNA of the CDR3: TGTGCCAGCAGCCGGGACATGAATGAAAAACTGTTTTTT. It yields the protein CASSRDMNEKLFF.